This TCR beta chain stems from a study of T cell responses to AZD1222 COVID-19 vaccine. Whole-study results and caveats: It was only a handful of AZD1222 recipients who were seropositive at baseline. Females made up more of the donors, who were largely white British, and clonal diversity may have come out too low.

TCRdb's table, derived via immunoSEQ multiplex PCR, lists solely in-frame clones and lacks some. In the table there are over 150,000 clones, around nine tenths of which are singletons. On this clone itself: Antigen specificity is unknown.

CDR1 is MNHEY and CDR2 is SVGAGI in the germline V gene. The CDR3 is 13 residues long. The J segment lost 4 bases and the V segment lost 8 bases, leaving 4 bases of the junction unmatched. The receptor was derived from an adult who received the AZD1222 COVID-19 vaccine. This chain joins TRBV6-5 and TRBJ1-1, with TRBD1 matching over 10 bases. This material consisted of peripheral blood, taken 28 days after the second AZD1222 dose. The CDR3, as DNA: TGTGCCAGCGTCAGGACAGGGGGCACTGAAGCTTTCTTT. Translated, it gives CASVRTGGTEAFF.